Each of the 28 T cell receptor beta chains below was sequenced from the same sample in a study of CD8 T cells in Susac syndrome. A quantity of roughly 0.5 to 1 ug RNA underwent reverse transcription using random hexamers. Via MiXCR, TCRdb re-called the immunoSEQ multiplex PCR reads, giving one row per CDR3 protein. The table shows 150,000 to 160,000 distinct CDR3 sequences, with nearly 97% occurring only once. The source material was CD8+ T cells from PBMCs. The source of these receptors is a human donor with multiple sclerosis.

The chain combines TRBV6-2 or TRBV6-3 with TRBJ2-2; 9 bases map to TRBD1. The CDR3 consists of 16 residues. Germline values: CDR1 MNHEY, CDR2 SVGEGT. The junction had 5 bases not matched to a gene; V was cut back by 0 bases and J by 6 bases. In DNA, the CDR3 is TGTGCCAGCAGTTACTCGGGACAGGGTGGCGCCGGGGAGCTGTTTTTT. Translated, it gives CASSYSGQGGAGELFF.

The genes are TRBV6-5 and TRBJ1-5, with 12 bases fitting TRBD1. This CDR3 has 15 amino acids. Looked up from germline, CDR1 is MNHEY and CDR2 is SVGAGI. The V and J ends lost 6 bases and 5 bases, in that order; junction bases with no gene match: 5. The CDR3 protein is CASSSGTGGHQPQHF. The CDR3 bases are TGTGCCAGCAGCTCAGGGACAGGGGGCCATCAGCCCCAGCATTTT.

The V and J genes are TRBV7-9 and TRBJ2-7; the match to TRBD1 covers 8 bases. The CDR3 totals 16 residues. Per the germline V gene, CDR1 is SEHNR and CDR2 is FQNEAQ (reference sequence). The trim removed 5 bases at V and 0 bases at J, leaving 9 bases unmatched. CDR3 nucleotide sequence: TGTGCCAGCAGCGCAGGACAGGGACTCAGCTCCTACGAGCAGTACTTC. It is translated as CASSAGQGLSSYEQYF. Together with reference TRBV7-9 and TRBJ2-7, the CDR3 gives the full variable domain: DTGVSQNPRHKITKRGQNVTFRCDPISEHNRLYWYRQTLGQGPEFLTYFQNEAQLEKSRLLSDRFSAERPKGSFSTLEIQRTEQGDSAMYLCASSAGQGLSSYEQYFGPGTRLTVT.

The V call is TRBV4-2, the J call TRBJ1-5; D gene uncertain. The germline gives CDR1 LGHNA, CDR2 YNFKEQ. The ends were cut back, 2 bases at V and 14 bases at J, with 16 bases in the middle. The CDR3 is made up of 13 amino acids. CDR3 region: CASSQQSRAPEHF. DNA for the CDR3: TGTGCCAGCAGCCAACAATCCCGCGCGCCGGAGCATTTT.

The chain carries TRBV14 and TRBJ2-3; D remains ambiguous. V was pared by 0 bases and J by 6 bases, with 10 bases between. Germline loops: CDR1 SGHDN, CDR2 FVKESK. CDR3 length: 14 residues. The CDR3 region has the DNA TGTGCCAGCAGCCAAGAATCGGTTTCCGATACGCAGTATTTT. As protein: CASSQESVSDTQYF.

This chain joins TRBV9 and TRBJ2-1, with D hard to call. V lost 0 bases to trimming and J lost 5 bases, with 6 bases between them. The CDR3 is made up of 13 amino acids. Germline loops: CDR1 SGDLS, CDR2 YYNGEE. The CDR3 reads CASSVEFNNEQFF. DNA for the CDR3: TGTGCCAGCAGCGTAGAATTTAACAATGAGCAGTTCTTC.

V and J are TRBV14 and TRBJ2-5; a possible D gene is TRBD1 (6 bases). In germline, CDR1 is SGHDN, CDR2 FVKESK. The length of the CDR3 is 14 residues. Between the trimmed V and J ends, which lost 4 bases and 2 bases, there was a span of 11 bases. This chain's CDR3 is CASSPWTAQETQYF. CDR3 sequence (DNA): TGTGCCAGCAGCCCCTGGACAGCACAAGAGACCCAGTACTTC.

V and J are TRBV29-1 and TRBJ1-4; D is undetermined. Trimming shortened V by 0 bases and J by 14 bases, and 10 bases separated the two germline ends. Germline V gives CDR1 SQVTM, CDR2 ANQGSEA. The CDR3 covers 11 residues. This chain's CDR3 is CSVEDQASLFF. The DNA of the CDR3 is TGCAGCGTTGAAGATCAGGCTTCTCTGTTTTTT.

CDR3 amino acids: CAAGPTDTQYF. For the CDR3, the DNA is TGTGCCGCCGGACCCACAGATACGCAGTATTTT. The chain couples TRBV2 to TRBJ2-3, with unresolved D. Germline CDR1 is SNHLY and CDR2 is FYNNEI. V was clipped by 11 bases and J by 2 bases, with 8 bases between them. This CDR3 has 11 residues.

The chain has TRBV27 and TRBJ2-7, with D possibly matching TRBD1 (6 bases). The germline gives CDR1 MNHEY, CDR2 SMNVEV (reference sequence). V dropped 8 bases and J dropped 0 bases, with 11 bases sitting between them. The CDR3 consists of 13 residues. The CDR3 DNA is TGTGCCAGCCGGCAGGGGAGCTCCTACGAGCAGTACTTC. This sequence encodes CASRQGSSYEQYF.

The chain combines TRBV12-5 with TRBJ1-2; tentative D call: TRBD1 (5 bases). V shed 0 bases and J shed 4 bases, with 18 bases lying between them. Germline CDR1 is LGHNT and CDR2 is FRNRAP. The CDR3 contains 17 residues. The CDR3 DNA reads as TGTGCTAGTGGTTTGGTACTTACAGGCAGACTTTTCTATGGCTACACCTTC. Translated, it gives CASGLVLTGRLFYGYTF. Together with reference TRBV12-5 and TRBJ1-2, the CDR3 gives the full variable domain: DARVTQTPRHKVTEMGQEVTMRCQPILGHNTVFWYRQTMMQGLELLAYFRNRAPLDDSGMPKDRFSAEMPDATLATLKIQPSEPRDSAVYFCASGLVLTGRLFYGYTFGSGTRLTVV.

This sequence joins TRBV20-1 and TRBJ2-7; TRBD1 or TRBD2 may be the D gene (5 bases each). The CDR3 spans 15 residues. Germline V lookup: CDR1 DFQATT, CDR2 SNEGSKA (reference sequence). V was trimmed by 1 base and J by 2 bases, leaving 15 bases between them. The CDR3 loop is CSARGDLGDPYEQYV. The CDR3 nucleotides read TGCAGTGCTAGAGGGGACCTAGGGGACCCCTACGAGCAGTACGTC.

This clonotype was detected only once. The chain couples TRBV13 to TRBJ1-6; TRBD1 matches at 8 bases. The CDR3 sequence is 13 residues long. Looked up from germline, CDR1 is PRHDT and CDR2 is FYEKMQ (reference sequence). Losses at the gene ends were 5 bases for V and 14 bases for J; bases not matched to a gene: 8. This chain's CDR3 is CASSIGQGKTLHF. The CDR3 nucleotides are TGTGCCAGCAGCATCGGACAGGGAAAAACCCTCCACTTT.

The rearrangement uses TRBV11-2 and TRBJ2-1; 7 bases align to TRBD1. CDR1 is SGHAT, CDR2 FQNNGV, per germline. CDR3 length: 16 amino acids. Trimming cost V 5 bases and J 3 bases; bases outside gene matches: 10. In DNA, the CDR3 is TGTGCCAGCAGCCAGTCGGGACAGACGATCTACAATGAGCAGTTCTTC. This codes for CASSQSGQTIYNEQFF.

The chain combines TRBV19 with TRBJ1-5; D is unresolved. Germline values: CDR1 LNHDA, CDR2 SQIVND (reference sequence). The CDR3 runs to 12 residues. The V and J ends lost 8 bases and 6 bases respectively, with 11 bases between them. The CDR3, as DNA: TGTGCCAGTCCTCGAGGGCGTCAGCCCCAGCATTTT. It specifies CASPRGRQPQHF.

CDR3 residues: CAWRRPGLAFYF. CDR3 DNA sequence: TGTGCCTGGAGGAGGCCGGGACTAGCGTTTTACTTC. The chain carries TRBV30 and TRBJ2-5; 10 positions agree with TRBD2. CDR3 size: 12 residues. Germline assignment: CDR1 GTSNPN and CDR2 SVGIG (reference sequence). V shed 3 bases and J 14 bases; nucleotides not matched to a gene: 9.

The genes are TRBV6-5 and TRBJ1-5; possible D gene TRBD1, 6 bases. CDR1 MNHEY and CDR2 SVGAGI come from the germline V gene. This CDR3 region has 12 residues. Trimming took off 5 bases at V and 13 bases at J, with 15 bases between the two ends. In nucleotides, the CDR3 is TGTGCCAGCAGTCCCAACCCCGGGACACAGCATTTT. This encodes CASSPNPGTQHF.

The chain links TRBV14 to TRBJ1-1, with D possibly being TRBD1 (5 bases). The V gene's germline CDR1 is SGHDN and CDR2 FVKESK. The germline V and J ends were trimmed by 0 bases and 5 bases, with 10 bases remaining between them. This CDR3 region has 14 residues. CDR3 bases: TGTGCCAGCAGCCAAGATCGTGGGGGGACTGAAGCTTTCTTT. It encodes CASSQDRGGTEAFF. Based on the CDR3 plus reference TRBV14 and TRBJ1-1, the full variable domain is EAGVTQFPSHSVIEKGQTVTLRCDPISGHDNLYWYRRVMGKEIKFLLHFVKESKQDESGMPNNRFLAERTGGTYSTLKVQPAELEDSGVYFCASSQDRGGTEAFFGQGTRLTVV.

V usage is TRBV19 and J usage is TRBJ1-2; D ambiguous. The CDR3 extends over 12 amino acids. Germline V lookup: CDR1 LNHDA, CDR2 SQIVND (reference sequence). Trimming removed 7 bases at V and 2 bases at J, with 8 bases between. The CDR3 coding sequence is TGTGCCAGTACTTACGGAAACTATGGCTACACCTTC. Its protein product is CASTYGNYGYTF.

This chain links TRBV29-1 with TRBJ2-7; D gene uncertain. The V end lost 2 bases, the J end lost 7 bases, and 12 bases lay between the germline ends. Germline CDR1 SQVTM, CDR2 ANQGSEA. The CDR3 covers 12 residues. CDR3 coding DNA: TGCAGCGTTGAACAAAGGTTGGGGGAGCAGTACTTC. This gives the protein CSVEQRLGEQYF.

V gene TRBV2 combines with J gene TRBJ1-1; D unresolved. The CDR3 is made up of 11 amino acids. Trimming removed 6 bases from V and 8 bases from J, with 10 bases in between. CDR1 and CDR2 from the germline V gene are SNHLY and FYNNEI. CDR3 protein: CASSDPIEAFF. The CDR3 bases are TGTGCCAGCAGCGACCCGATAGAAGCTTTCTTT. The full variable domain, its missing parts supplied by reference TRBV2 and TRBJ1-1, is EPEVTQTPSHQVTQMGQEVILRCVPISNHLYFYWYRQILGQKVEFLVSFYNNEISEKSEIFDDQFSVERPDGSNFTLKIRSTKLEDSAMYFCASSDPIEAFFGQGTRLTVV.

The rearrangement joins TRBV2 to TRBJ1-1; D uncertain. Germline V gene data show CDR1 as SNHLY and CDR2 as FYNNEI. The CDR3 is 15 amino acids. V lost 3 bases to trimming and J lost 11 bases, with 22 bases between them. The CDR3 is CASSDRGGGRLRAFF. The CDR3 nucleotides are TGTGCCAGCAGTGATAGAGGTGGCGGCCGACTTCGTGCTTTCTTT.

As DNA, the CDR3 is TGCAGTGGCTCGATCTTCAACACCGGGGAGCTGTTTTTT. Encoded protein: CSGSIFNTGELFF. The rearrangement uses TRBV20-1 and TRBJ2-2; D not certain. In germline, CDR1 is DFQATT, CDR2 SNEGSKA (reference sequence). Trimming stripped 7 bases from V and 2 bases from J, with 11 bases between. This CDR3 comprises 13 residues.

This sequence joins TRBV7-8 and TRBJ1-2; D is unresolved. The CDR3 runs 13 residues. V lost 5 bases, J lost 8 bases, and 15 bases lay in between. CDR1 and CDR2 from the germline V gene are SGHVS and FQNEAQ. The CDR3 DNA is TGTGCCAGCAGCCCCCAGGACCTGGTGGGCTACACCTTC. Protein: CASSPQDLVGYTF.

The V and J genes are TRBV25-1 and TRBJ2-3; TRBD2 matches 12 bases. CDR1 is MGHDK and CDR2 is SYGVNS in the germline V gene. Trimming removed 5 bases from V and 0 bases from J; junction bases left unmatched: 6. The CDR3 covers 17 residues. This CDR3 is CASSRLAGAASTDTQYF. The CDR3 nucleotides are TGTGCCAGCAGTAGACTAGCGGGGGCCGCTAGCACAGATACGCAGTATTTT.

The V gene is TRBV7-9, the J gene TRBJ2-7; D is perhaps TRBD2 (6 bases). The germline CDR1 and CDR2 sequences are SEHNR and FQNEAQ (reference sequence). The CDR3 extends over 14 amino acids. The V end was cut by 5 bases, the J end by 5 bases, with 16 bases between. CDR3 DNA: TGTGCCAGCAGCAACCCCGGGACTGGAGACGAGCAGTACTTC. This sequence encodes CASSNPGTGDEQYF.

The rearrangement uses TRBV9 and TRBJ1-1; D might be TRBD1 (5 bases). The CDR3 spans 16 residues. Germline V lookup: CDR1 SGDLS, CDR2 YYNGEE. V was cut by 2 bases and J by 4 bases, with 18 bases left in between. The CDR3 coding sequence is TGTGCCAGCAGCGTTGGGGGTACGGACGTGATCACTGAAGCTTTCTTT. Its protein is CASSVGGTDVITEAFF.

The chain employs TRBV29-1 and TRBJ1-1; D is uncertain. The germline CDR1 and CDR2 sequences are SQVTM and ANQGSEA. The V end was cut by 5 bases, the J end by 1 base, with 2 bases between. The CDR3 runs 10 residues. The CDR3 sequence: CSVKNTEAFF. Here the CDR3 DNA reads TGCAGCGTTAAGAACACTGAAGCTTTCTTT.